The sequence of this T cell receptor beta chain was determined in a study of blood T cell repertoires in COVID-19. V lost 1 base, J lost 0 bases, and 15 bases lay in between. Per the germline V gene, CDR1 is KGHDR and CDR2 is SFDVKD. The CDR3 totals 17 residues. Study members were between about 18 and 100 years old and lived in fewer than 30 US regions. Authors' methods: Using reference gene primer amplification, nucleated cell counts were estimated. Libraries were prepared by immunoSEQ multiplex PCR; TCRdb keeps only in-frame clonotypes and omits some of them. From that table come the V and J calls and clone size; the DNA was used to work out D and trimming. Counted here are approximately 270,000 clones, around 93% occurring once; the ten biggest clones make up 2.5% to 3%.

The V call is TRBV24-1, the J call TRBJ2-7, with D possibly TRBD1 on 6 matching bases. The specimen was PBMCs or T cells enriched from blood (not recorded which). The clonotype was recovered from a man in his forties who had been exposed to COVID-19. The CDR3 reads CATSDFSRTESSYEQYF. The CDR3 region has the DNA TGTGCCACCAGTGATTTTAGCCGGACAGAGAGCTCCTACGAGCAGTACTTC.